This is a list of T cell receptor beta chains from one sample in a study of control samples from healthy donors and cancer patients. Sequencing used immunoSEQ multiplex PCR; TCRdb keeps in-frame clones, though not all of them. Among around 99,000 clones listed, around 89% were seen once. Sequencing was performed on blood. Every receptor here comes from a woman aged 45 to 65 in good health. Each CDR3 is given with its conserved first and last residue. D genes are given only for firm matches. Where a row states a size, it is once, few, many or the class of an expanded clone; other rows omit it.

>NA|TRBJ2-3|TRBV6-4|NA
CASSAITGDTQYF
TGTGCCAGCAGTGCTATCACGGGGGATACGCAGTATTTT
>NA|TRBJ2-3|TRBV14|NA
CASSRLILTSTDTQYF
TGTGCCAGCAGCCGACTCATCCTTACGAGCACAGATACGCAGTATTTT
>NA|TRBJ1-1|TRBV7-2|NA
CASSLVQGEAFF
TGTGCCAGCAGCTTAGTCCAGGGAGAAGCTTTCTTT
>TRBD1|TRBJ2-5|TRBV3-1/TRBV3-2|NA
CASSLRVSGQGETQYF
TGTGCCAGCAGCCTCCGGGTGTCGGGACAGGGAGAGACCCAGTACTTC
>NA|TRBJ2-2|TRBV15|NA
CATSGDTHTGELFF
TGTGCCACCAGCGGGGACACCCACACCGGGGAGCTGTTTTTT
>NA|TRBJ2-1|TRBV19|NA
CASSRHEGSNEQFF
TGTGCCAGTAGTAGACATGAGGGCAGCAATGAGCAGTTCTTC
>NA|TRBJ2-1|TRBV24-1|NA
CATSDFSGRGLLNEQFF
TGTGCCACCAGTGATTTTTCGGGGCGCGGTTTGCTCAATGAGCAGTTCTTC
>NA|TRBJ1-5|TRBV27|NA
CASRTRGGDQPQHF
TGTGCCAGCAGAACTCGCGGGGGCGATCAGCCCCAGCATTTT
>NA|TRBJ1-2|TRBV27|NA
CASSSQNYGYTF
TGTGCCAGCAGTAGCCAGAACTATGGCTACACCTTC
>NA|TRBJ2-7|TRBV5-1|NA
CASSLDPDISSYEQYF
TGCGCCAGCAGCTTGGATCCGGACATATCGTCGTACGAGCAGTACTTC
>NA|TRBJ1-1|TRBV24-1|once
CATSDPDSGSRAFF
TGTGCCACCAGTGATCCCGACAGTGGAAGCCGAGCTTTCTTT
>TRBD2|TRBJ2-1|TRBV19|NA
CATLSGTAGNEQFF
TGTGCCACCCTTAGCGGGACTGCTGGCAATGAGCAGTTCTTC
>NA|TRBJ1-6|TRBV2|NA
CASSAEDSPLHF
TGTGCCAGCAGTGCCGAGGATTCACCCCTCCACTTT
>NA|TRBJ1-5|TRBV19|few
CASSRVNQPQHF
TGTGCCAGTAGTCGGGTAAATCAGCCCCAGCATTTT
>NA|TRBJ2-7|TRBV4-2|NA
CASSQGGRGEQYF
TGTGCCAGCAGCCAAGGGGGGAGAGGAGAGCAGTACTTC
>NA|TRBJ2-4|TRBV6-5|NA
CASNEGTKNIQYF
TGTGCCAGCAACGAAGGAACCAAAAACATTCAGTACTTC
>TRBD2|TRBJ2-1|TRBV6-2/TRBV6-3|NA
CASSYLSALGGEGYYNEQFF
TGTGCCAGCAGTTACTTATCGGCCCTGGGTGGGGAGGGGTACTACAATGAGCAGTTCTTC
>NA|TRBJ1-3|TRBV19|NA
CASSRFEGPGNTIYF
TGTGCCAGTAGTAGGTTCGAGGGGCCTGGAAACACCATATATTTT
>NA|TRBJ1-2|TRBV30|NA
CAWSRNGDFYGYTF
TGTGCCTGGAGTAGGAACGGAGATTTTTATGGCTACACCTTC
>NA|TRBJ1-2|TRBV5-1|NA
CASGFEGVGYGYTF
TGCGCCAGCGGCTTCGAGGGGGTGGGCTATGGCTACACCTTC
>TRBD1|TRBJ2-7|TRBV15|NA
CATSKDRGYEQYF
TGTGCCACCAGCAAAGACAGGGGTTACGAGCAGTACTTC
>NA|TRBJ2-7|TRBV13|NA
CASSSARSGNSYEQYF
TGTGCCAGCAGCTCCGCCCGATCAGGAAACTCCTACGAGCAGTACTTC
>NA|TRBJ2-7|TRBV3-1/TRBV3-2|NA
CASTHGTSNHEQYF
TGTGCCAGCACCCACGGGACCTCCAACCACGAGCAGTACTTC
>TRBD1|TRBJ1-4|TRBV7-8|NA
CASSPGTVNNEKLFF
TGTGCCAGCAGCCCAGGGACAGTTAATAATGAAAAACTGTTTTTT
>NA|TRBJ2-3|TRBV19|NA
CASSSPGDTDTQYF
TGTGCCAGTAGCTCGCCGGGGGACACAGATACGCAGTATTTT
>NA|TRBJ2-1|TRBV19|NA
CASSIVGNEQFF
TGTGCCAGTAGTATAGTAGGCAATGAGCAGTTCTTC
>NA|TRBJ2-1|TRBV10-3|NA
CAISDIGGWFIGEQFF
TGTGCCATCAGTGATATCGGGGGTTGGTTCATTGGTGAGCAGTTCTTC
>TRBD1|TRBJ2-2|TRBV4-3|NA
CASSQVQGADVPNTGELFF
TGCGCCAGCAGCCAAGTCCAGGGGGCGGACGTTCCGAACACCGGGGAGCTGTTTTTT
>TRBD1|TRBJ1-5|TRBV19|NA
CASSIDTGGNQPQHF
TGTGCCAGTAGTATAGATACAGGGGGCAATCAGCCCCAGCATTTT
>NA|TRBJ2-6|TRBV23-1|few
CASPAGPLAGANVLTF
TGCGCCAGCCCCGCGGGACCCCTCGCTGGGGCCAACGTCCTGACTTTC
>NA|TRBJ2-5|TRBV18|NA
CASSPRREETQYF
TGTGCCAGCTCACCACGAAGGGAGGAGACCCAGTACTTC
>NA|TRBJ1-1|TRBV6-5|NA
CASSLHMNTEAFF
TGTGCCAGCAGTTTACACATGAACACTGAAGCTTTCTTT
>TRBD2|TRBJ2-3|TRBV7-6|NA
CASSSGLRTSGGSTDTQYF
TGTGCCAGCAGCTCAGGGTTGAGGACTAGCGGCGGTAGCACAGATACGCAGTATTTT
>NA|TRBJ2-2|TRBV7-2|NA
CASSWGGGTGELFF
TGTGCCAGCAGCTGGGGAGGGGGAACCGGGGAGCTGTTTTTT
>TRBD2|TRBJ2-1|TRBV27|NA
CASTPGLAGDNEQFF
TGTGCCAGCACCCCGGGACTAGCGGGAGACAATGAGCAGTTCTTC
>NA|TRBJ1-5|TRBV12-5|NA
CASGLEVGNQPQHF
TGTGCTAGTGGTTTGGAGGTGGGAAATCAGCCCCAGCATTTT
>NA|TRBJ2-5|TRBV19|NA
CASSSQGTETQYF
TGTGCCAGTAGTTCACAGGGCACAGAGACCCAGTACTTC
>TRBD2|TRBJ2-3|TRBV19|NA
CASRAASGGAIDTQYF
TGTGCCAGTAGGGCGGCTAGCGGGGGGGCCATAGATACGCAGTATTTT
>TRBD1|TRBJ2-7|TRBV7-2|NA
CASSPGTGWNEQYF
TGTGCCAGCAGCCCCGGGACAGGGTGGAACGAGCAGTACTTC
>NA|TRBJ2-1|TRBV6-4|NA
CASSDGTINNEQFF
TGTGCCAGCAGTGACGGGACCATAAACAATGAGCAGTTCTTC
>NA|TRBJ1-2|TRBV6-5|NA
CASTSGDGFYGYTF
TGTGCCAGCACCTCCGGGGACGGATTCTATGGCTACACCTTC
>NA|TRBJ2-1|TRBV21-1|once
CASNFGRRGDEQFF
TGTGCCAGCAACTTCGGACGCAGGGGCGATGAGCAGTTCTTC
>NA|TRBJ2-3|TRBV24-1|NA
CATSDPPSGERLTQYF
TGTGCCACCAGTGACCCTCCTTCAGGGGAGAGATTGACGCAGTATTTT
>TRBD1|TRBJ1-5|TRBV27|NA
CASSLGQGQQPQHF
TGTGCCAGCAGTTTGGGACAGGGCCAGCAGCCCCAGCATTTT
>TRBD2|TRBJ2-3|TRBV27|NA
CASSLILAGGPPTDTQYF
TGTGCCAGCAGTTTAATCCTAGCGGGAGGCCCCCCCACAGATACGCAGTATTTT
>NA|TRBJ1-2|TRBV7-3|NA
CASSPQGAANYGYTF
TGTGCCAGCAGCCCGCAAGGGGCGGCAAACTATGGCTACACCTTC
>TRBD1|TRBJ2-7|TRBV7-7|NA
CASSYGTGEDEQYF
TGTGCCAGCAGCTACGGGACAGGGGAGGACGAGCAGTACTTC
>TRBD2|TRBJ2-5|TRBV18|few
CASSPSAGELQETQYF
TGTGCCAGCTCACCTTCAGCGGGGGAACTGCAAGAGACCCAGTACTTC
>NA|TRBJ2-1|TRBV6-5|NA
CASSYVGSYNEQFF
TGTGCCAGCAGTTACGTGGGATCCTACAATGAGCAGTTCTTC
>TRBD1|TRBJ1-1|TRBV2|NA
CASRQQGATTNTEAFF
TGTGCCAGCAGGCAACAGGGGGCGACGACGAACACTGAAGCTTTCTTT
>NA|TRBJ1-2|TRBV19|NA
CASSGGHPLDGYTF
TGTGCCAGTAGCGGGGGACACCCTCTGGATGGCTACACCTTC